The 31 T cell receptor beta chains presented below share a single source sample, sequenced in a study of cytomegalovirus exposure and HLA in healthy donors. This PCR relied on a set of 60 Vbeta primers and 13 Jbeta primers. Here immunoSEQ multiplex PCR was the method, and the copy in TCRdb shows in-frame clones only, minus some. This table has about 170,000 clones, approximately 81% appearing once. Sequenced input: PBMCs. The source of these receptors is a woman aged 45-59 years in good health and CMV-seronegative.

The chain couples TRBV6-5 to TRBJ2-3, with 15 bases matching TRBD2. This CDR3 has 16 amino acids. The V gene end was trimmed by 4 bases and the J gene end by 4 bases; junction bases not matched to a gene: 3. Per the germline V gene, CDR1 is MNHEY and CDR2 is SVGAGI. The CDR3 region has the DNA TGTGCCAGCAGTTGGACTAGCGGGAGGGATCCAGATACGCAGTATTTT. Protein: CASSWTSGRDPDTQYF.

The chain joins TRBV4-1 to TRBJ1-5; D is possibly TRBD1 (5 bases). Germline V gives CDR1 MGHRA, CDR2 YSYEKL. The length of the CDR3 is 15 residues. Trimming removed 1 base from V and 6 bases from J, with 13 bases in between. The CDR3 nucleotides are TGCGCCAGCAGCCAAGTTGACAGAGTCAGTCAGCCCCAGCATTTT. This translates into CASSQVDRVSQPQHF.

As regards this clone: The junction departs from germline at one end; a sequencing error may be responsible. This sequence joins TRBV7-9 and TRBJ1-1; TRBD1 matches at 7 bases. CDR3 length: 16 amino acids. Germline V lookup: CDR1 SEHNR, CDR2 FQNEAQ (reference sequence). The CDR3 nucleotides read TGTTCCAGCAGCTCCCTTGGGACAGTTAGGGACACTGAAGCTTTCTTT. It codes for CSSSSLGTVRDTEAFF. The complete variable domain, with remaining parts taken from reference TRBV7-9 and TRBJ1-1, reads DTGVSQNPRHKITKRGQNVTFRCDPISEHNRLYWYRQTLGQGPEFLTYFQNEAQLEKSRLLSDRFSAERPKGSFSTLEIQRTEQGDSAMYLCSSSSLGTVRDTEAFFGQGTRLTVV.

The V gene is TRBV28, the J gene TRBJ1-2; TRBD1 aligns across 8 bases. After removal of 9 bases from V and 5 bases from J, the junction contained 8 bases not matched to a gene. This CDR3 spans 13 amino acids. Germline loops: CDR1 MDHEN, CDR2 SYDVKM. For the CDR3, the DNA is TGTGCCAGTTGGGCAGGGGGCTCGTATGGCTACACCTTC. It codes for CASWAGGSYGYTF.

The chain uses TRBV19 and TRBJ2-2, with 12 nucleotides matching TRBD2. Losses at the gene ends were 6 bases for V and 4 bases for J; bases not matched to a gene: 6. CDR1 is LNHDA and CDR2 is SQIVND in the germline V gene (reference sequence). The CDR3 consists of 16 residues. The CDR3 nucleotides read TGTGCCAGTAGGACGACTAGCGGGAGATCCACCGGGGAGCTGTTTTTT. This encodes CASRTTSGRSTGELFF. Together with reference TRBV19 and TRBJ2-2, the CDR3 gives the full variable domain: DGGITQSPKYLFRKEGQNVTLSCEQNLNHDAMYWYRQDPGQGLRLIYYSQIVNDFQKGDIAEGYSVSREKKESFPLTVTSAQKNPTAFYLCASRTTSGRSTGELFFGEGSRLTVL.

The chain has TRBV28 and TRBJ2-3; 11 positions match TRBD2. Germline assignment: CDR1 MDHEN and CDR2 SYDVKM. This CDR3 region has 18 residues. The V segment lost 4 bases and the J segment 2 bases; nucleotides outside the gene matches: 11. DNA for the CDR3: TGTGCCAGCAGTTCCCTGGGTAGCGGGGGGGCCCTCACAGATACGCAGTATTTT. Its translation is CASSSLGSGGALTDTQYF.

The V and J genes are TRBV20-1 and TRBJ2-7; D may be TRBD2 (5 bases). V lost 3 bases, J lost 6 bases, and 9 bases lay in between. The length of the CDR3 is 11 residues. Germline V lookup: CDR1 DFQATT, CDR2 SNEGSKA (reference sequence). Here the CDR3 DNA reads TGCAGTGCTAGTAACGGAGGCGAGCAGTACTTC. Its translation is CSASNGGEQYF.

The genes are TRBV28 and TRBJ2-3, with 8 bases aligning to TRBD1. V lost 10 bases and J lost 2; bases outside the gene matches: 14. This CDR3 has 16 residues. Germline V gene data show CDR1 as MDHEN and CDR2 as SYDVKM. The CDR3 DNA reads TGTGCCAAGGTTTTTCCCGGGGACAGGCACACAGATACGCAGTATTTT. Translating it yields CAKVFPGDRHTDTQYF. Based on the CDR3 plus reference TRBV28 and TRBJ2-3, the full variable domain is DVKVTQSSRYLVKRTGEKVFLECVQDMDHENMFWYRQDPGLGLRLIYFSYDVKMKEKGDIPEGYSVSREKKERFSLILESASTNQTSMYLCAKVFPGDRHTDTQYFGPGTRLTVL.

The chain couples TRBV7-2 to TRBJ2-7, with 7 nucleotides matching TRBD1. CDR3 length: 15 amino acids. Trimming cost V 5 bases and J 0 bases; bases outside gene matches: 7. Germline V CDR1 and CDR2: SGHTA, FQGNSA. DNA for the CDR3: TGTGCCAGCAGCATACAGGGGCACCCCTCCTACGAGCAGTACTTC. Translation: CASSIQGHPSYEQYF.

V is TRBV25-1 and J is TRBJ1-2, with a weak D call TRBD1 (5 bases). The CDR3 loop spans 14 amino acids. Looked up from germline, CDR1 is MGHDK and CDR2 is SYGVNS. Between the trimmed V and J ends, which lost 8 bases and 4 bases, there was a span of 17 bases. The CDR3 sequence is CASLSDPQGYGYTF. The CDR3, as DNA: TGTGCCAGCCTCTCGGACCCCCAGGGCTATGGCTACACCTTC.

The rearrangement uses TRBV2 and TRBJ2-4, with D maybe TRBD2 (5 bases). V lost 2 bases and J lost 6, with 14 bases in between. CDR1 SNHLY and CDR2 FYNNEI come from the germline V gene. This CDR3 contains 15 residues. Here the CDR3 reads CASSESGLATNIQYF. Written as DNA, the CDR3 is TGTGCCAGCAGTGAATCGGGCCTAGCTACAAACATTCAGTACTTC.

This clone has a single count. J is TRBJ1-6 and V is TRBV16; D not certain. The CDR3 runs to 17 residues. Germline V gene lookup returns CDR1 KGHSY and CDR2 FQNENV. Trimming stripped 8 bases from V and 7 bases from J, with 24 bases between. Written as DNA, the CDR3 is TGTGCCAGCCGTTCTATCTCGCTGGAGGTCAAAAATTCACCCCTCCACTTT. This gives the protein CASRSISLEVKNSPLHF.

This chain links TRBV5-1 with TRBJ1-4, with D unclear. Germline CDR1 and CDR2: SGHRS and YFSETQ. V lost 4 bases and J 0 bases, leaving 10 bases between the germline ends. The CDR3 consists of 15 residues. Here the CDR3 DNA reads TGCGCCAGCAGCGCATCAACTGCAACTAATGAAAAACTGTTTTTT. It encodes CASSASTATNEKLFF.

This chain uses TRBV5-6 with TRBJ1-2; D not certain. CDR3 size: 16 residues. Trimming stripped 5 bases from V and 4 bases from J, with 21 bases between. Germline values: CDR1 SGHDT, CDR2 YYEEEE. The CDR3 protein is CASRPRWHHLGYGYTF. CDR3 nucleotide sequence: TGTGCCAGCAGACCGAGGTGGCACCACCTAGGCTATGGCTACACCTTC.

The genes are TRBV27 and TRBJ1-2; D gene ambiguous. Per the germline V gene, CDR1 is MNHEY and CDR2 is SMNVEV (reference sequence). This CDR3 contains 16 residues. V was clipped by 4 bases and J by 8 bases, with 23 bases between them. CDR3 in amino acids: CASSSPQRQPTGGYTF. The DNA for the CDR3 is TGTGCCAGCAGTTCCCCCCAGCGGCAGCCCACGGGGGGCTACACCTTC.

The DNA for the CDR3 is TGTGCCAGCAGACCCTGGGCCGCGGGAGATACGCAGTATTTT. Its protein is CASRPWAAGDTQYF. V gene TRBV6-5 combines with J gene TRBJ2-3, with a tentative D call TRBD2 (5 bases). Germline V gives CDR1 MNHEY, CDR2 SVGAGI. The V end lost 6 bases, the J end lost 5 bases, and 15 bases lay between the germline ends. The CDR3 has 14 residues.

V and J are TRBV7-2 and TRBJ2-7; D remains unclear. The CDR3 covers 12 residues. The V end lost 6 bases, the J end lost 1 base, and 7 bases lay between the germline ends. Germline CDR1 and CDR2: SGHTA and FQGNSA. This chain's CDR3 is CASRHTSYEQYF. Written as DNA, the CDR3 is TGTGCCAGCAGGCACACGTCCTACGAGCAGTACTTC. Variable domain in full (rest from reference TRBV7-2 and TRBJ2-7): GAGVSQSPSNKVTEKGKDVELRCDPISGHTALYWYRQSLGQGLEFLIYFQGNSAPDKSGLPSDRFSAERTGGSVSTLTIQRTQQEDSAVYLCASRHTSYEQYFGPGTRLTVT.

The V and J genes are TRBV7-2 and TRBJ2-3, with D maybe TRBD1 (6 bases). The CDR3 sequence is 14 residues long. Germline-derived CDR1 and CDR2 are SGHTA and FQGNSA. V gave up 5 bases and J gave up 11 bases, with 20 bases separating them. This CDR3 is CASSLRTESRGQYF. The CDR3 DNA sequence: TGTGCCAGCAGCCTTAGGACAGAATCTCGTGGGCAGTATTTT.

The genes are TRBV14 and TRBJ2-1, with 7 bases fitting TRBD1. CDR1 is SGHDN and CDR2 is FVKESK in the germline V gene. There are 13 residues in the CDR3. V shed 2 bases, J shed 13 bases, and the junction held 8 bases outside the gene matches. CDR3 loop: CASSQTRQGVQFF. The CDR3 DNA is TGTGCCAGCAGCCAAACGCGACAGGGAGTCCAGTTCTTC.

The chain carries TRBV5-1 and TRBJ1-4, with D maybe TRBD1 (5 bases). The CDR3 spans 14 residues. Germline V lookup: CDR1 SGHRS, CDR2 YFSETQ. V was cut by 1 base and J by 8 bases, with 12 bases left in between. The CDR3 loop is CASSLRGMGEKLFF. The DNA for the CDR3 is TGCGCCAGCAGCTTGAGGGGAATGGGAGAAAAACTGTTTTTT.

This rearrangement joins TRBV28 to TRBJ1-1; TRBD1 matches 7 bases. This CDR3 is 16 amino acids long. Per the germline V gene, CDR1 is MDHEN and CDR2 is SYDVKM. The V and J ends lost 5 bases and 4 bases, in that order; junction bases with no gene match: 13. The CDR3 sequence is CASSADREYRATEAFF. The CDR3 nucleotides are TGTGCCAGCAGTGCCGACAGGGAATATCGGGCCACTGAAGCTTTCTTT. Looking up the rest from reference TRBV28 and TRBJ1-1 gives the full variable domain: DVKVTQSSRYLVKRTGEKVFLECVQDMDHENMFWYRQDPGLGLRLIYFSYDVKMKEKGDIPEGYSVSREKKERFSLILESASTNQTSMYLCASSADREYRATEAFFGQGTRLTVV.

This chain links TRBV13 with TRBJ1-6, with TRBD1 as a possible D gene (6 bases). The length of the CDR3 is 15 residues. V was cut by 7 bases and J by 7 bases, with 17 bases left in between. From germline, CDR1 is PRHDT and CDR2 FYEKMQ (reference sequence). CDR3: CASNKRGGENSPLHF. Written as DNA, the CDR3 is TGTGCCAGCAACAAAAGGGGGGGCGAGAATTCACCCCTCCACTTT.

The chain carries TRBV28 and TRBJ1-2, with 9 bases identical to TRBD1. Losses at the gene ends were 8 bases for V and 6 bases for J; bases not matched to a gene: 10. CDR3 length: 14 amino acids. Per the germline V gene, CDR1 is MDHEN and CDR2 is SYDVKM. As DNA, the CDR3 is TGTGCCAGCGTCGAACAGGGGGCGCGAAATGGCTACACCTTC. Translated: CASVEQGARNGYTF.

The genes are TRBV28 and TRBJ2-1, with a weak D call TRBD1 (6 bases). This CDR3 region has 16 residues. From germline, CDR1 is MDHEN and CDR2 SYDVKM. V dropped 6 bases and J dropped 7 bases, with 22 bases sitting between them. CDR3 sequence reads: CASSRERSYQGNEQFF. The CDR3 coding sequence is TGTGCCAGCAGCCGCGAACGGTCATATCAGGGGAATGAGCAGTTCTTC.

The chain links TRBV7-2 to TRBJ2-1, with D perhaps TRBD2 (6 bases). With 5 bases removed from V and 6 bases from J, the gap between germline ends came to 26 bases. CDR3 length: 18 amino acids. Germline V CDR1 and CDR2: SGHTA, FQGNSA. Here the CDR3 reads CASSQSADAGPRGNEQFF. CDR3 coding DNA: TGTGCCAGCAGCCAATCTGCTGATGCGGGGCCTCGGGGCAATGAGCAGTTCTTC.

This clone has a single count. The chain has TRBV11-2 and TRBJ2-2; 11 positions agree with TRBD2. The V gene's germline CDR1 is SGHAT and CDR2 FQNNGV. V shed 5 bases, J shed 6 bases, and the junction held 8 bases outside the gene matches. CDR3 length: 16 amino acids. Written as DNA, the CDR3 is TGTGCCAGCAGCACCATAGCGGGAGGGCCTGCCGGGGAGCTGTTTTTT. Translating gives CASSTIAGGPAGELFF.

Here the CDR3 reads CASSKGSGQGIDEQYF. The CDR3 DNA follows: TGCGCCAGCAGCAAAGGGTCGGGACAGGGAATAGACGAGCAGTACTTC. The V gene is TRBV4-1, the J gene TRBJ2-7, with 9 bases fitting TRBD1. The J segment lost 5 bases and the V segment lost 5 bases, leaving 13 bases of the junction unmatched. The CDR3 is made up of 16 amino acids. Germline lookup yields CDR1 MGHRA and CDR2 YSYEKL.

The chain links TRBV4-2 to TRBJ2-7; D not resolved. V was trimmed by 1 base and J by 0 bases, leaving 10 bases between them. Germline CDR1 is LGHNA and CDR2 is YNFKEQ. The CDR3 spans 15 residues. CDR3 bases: TGTGCCAGCAGCCAAGGGGCAGTGTCCTCCTACGAGCAGTACTTC. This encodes CASSQGAVSSYEQYF.

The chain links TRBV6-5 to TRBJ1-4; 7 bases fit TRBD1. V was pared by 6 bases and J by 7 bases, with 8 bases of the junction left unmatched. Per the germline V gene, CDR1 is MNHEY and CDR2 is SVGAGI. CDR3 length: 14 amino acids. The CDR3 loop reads CASRQDREVEKLFF. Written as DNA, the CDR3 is TGTGCCAGCAGACAAGACAGGGAAGTTGAAAAACTGTTTTTT.

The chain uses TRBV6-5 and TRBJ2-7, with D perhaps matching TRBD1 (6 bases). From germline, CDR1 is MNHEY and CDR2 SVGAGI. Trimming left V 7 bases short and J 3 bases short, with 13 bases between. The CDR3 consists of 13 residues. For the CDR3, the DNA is TGTGCCAGCACCCATGGCAGGGGCTACGAGCAGTACTTC. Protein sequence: CASTHGRGYEQYF.

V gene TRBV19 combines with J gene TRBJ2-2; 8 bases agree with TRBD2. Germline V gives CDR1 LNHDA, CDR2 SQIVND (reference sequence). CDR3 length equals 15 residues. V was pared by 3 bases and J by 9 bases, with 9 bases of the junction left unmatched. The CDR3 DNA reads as TGTGCCAGTAGTATCTCGAGCGGGAGTTCCCGGGAGCTGTTTTTT. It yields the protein CASSISSGSSRELFF.